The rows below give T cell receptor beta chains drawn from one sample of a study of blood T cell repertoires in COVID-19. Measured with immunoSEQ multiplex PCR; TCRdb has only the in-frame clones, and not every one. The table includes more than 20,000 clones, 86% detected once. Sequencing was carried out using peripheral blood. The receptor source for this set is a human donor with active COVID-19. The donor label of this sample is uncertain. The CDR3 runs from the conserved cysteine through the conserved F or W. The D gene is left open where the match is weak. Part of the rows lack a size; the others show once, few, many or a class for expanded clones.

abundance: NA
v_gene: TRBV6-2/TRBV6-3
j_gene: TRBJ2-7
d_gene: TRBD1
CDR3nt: TGTGCCAGCAGTTCCTTACCTACAGGGGGCAACGAGCAGTACTTC
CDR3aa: CASSSLPTGGNEQYF

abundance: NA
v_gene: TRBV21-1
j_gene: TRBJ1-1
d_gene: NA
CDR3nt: TGTGCCAGCAGCTTCCCGGGACAGATGAACACTGAAGCTTTCTTT
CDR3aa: CASSFPGQMNTEAFF

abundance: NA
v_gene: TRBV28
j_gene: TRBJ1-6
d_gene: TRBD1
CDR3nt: TGTGCCAGCAGTTTAGGCGACAGGGGTAATTCACCCCTCCACTTT
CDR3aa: CASSLGDRGNSPLHF

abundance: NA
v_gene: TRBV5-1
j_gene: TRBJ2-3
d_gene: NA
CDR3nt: TGCGCCAGCAGCTTGAAAGGGGCCGACACAGATACGCAGTATTTT
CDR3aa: CASSLKGADTDTQYF

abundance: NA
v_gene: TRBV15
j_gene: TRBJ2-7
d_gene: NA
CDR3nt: TGTGCCACCAGTGGAGGAGAGGGCACTGGATACGAGCAGTACTTC
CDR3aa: CATSGGEGTGYEQYF

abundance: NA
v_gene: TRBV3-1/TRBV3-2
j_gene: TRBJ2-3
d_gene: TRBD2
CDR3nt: TGTGCCAGCAGCTTCAGCGGGAGGAGGGCAGATACGCAGTATTTT
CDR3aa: CASSFSGRRADTQYF

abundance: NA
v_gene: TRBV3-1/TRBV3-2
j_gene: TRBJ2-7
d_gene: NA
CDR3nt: TGTGCCAGCAGCCAAGGCACAGGTTCCTACGAGCAGTACTTC
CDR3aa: CASSQGTGSYEQYF

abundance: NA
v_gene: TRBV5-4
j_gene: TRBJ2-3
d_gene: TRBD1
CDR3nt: TGTGCCAGCAGCGCACAGGGGGCGAGCGCAGATACGCAGTATTTT
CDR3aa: CASSAQGASADTQYF

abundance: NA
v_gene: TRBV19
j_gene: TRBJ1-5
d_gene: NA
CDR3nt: TGTGCCAGTAGTATCGGTATTAATAGCAATCAGCCCCAGCATTTT
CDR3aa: CASSIGINSNQPQHF

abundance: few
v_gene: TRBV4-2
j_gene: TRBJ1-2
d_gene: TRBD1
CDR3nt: TGTGCCAGCAGCCAAGATGGAGGACAGGGGATCTATGGCTACACCTTC
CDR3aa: CASSQDGGQGIYGYTF

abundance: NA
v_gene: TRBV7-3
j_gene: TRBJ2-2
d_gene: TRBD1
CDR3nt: TGTGCCAGCAGCTCATCGGGACAGGGTGCCGGGGAGCTGTTTTTT
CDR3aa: CASSSSGQGAGELFF

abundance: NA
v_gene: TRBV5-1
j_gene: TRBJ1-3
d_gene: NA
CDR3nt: TGCGCCAGCGGGAGGGACGGACGGATTGGGGACACCATATATTTT
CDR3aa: CASGRDGRIGDTIYF

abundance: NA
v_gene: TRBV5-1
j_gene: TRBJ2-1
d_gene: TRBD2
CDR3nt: TGCGCCAGCAGCCCGGTAGGACTAGCGGCTACAAACAGGTATGATGAGCAGTTCTTC
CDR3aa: CASSPVGLAATNRYDEQFF

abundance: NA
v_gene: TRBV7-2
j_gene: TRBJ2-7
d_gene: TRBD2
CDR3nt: TGTGCCAGCAGCTTAGGCGGGAGCGCCCGGGGCGAGCAGTACTTC
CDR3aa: CASSLGGSARGEQYF

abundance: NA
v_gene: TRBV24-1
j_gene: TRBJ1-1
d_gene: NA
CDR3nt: TGTGCCACCAGTGATTTCACAGGGACTGAAGCTTTCTTT
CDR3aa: CATSDFTGTEAFF

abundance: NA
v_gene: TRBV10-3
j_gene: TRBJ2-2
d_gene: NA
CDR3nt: TGTGCCATCAGTGAACCCCGGACCGGGGAGCTGTTTTTT
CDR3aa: CAISEPRTGELFF

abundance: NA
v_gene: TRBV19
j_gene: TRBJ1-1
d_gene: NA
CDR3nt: TGTGCCAGTAGTATGGTTGCGGCAAACACTGAAGCTTTCTTT
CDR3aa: CASSMVAANTEAFF

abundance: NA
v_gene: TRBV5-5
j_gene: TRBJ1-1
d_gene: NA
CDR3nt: TGTGCCAGCAGCCTTCCCCATATCCCAGGACATAGGAACACTGAAGCTTTCTTT
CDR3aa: CASSLPHIPGHRNTEAFF

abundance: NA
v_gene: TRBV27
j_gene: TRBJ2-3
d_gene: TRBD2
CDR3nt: TGTGCCAGCAGTCCCAGCGGGAGGGACACAGATACGCAGTATTTT
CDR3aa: CASSPSGRDTDTQYF

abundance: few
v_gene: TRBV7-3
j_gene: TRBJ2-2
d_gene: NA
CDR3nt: TGTGCCAGCAGCCCCTGGACAGCCCTAAACACCGGGGAGCTGTTTTTT
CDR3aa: CASSPWTALNTGELFF

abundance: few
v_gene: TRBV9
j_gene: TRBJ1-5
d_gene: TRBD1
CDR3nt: TGTGCCAGCAGCGGAGGAGGACAGGGGGATCAGCCCCAGCATTTT
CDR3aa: CASSGGGQGDQPQHF

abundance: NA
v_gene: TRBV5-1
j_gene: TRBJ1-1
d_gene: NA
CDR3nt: TGCGCCAGCAGCTTCGTGGCCGATCAGGGAAGAACTGAAGCTTTCTTT
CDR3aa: CASSFVADQGRTEAFF

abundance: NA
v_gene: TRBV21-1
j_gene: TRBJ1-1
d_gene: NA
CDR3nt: TGTGCCAGCAGACCTTCGGGGGGCGGCACTGAAGCTTTCTTT
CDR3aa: CASRPSGGGTEAFF

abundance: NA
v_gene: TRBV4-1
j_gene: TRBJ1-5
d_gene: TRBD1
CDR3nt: TGCGCCAGCAGCCAAGTAGGACAGGGAAATCAGCCCCAGCATTTT
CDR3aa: CASSQVGQGNQPQHF

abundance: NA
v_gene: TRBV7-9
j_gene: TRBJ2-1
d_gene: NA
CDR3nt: TGTGCCAGCAGCTTGGGCCCCGGCAATGAGCAGTTCTTC
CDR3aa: CASSLGPGNEQFF

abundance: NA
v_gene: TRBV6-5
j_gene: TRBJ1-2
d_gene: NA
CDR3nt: TGTGCCAGCAGTTACACCCCCCGGCGGGGCTACACCTTC
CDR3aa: CASSYTPRRGYTF

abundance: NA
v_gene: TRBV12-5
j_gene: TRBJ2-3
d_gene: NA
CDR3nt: TGTGCTAGTGGTCTTACAGGAGCCAGCACAGATACGCAGTATTTT
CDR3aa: CASGLTGASTDTQYF

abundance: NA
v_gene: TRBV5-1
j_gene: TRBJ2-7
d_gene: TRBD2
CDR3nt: TGCGCCAGCAGCTCGGGTGGGGGGGTCCCCTACGAGCAGTACTTC
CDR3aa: CASSSGGGVPYEQYF